This is a list of T cell receptor beta chains from one sample in a study of OX40 agonist ivuxolimab in advanced cancers. Data came from immunoSEQ multiplex PCR; TCRdb stores just in-frame clones and leaves some out. The data contain tens of thousands of clones, roughly 88% of them singletons. The material was CD4+ or CD8+ T cells sorted from blood, obtained in a trial of the OX40 agonist ivuxolimab. These receptors were collected from an adult with an advanced solid tumor such as melanoma, head and neck, liver or kidney cancer. CDR3s leave out the opening cysteine and the closing phenylalanine or tryptophan. Each record gives: V gene, CDR3 protein.

TRBV7-2 ASSLDVRVYEQY
TRBV7-2 ASSSYGTSGAYEQY
TRBV7-2 ASSSRPLWAGYSNQPQH
TRBV10-3 AISDPGTVQVGQY
TRBV5-6 ASSLRDTSNQPQH
TRBV9 ASSVGGGSSGNTIY
TRBV5-1 ASRRLAGDETQY
TRBV7-9 ASSSSYYGYT
TRBV27 ASSFKIIGVSGANVLT
TRBV30 AWSPQTGEAYEQY
TRBV7-2 ASSGGDRVFGYT
TRBV5-4 ASSSQIQTHSGYT
TRBV28 ASSLGRAF
TRBV28 ASSRRSEKLF
TRBV7-2 ASSQRTGNTGELF
TRBV7-9 ASSLGATNEKLF
TRBV28 ASIRTQITGELF
TRBV4-1 ASSQVGIPEPQH
TRBV18 ASSPPGALNTEAF
TRBV2 ASSEALEVYRYEQY
TRBV4-2 ASSQTGSQPQH
TRBV11-3 ASSQGYLGLAPHNEQF
TRBV28 ASSLRVGGGNQPQH
TRBV11-2 GCRGGGNTIY
TRBV7-3 ASSLRASGADTQY
TRBV5-1 ASSLGPGSQETQY
TRBV5-1 ASSLQHTGELF
TRBV13 ASSSGLLYEQY
TRBV10-3 AISSGGWEQY